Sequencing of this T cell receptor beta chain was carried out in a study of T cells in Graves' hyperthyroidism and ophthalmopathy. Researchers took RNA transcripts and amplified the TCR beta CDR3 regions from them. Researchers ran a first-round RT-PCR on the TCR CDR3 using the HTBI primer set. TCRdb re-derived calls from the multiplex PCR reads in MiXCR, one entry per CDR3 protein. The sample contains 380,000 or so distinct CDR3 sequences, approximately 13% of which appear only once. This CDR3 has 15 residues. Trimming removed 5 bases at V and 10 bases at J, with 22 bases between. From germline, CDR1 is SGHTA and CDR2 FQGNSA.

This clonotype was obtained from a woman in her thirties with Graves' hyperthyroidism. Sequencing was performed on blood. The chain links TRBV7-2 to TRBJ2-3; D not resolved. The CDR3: CASSPLSANSRAQYF. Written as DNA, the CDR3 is TGTGCCAGCAGCCCTCTGTCTGCCAACAGCCGCGCGCAGTATTTT.